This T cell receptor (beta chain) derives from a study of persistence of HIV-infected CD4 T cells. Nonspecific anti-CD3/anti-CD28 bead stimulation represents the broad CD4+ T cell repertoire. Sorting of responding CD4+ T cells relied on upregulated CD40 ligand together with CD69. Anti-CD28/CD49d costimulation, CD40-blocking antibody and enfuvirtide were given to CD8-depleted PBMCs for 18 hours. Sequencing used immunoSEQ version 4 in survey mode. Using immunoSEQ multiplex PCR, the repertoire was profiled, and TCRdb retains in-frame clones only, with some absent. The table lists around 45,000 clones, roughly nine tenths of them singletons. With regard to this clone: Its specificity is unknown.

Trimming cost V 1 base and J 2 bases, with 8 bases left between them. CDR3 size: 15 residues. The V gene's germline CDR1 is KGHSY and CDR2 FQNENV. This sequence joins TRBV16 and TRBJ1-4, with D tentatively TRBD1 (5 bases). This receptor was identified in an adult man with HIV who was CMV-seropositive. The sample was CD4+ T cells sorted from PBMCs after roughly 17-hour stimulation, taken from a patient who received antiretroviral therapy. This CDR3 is CASSQFRGTNEKLFF. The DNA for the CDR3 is TGTGCCAGCAGCCAATTCCGGGGCACTAATGAAAAACTGTTTTTT.